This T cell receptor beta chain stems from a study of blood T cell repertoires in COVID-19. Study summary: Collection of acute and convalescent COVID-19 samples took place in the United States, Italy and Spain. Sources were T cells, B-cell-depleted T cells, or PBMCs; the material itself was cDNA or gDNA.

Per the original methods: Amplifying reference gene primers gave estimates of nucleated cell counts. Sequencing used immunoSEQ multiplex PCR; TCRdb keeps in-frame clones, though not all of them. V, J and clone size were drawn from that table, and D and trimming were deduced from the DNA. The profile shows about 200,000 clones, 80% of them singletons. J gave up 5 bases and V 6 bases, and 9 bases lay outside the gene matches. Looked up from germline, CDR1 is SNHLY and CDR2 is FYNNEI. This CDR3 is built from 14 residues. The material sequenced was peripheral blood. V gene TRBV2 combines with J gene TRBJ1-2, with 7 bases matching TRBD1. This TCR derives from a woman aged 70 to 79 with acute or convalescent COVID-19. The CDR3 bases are TGTGCCAGCAGACAGGGGCCATCCGATTATGGCTACACCTTC. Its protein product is CASRQGPSDYGYTF.